This TCR beta chain was sequenced during a study of esophageal squamous cell carcinoma under preoperative chemotherapy. Study details: Both tumor-infiltrating lymphocytes and peripheral blood T cells were profiled. Study observations and caveats: Chemotherapy was followed by significantly higher TCR diversity in peripheral T cells only, not tumor-infiltrating lymphocytes.

Via MiXCR, TCRdb re-called the PCR reads, giving one row per CDR3 protein. The sample lists fewer than 16,000 distinct CDR3 sequences, roughly 60% occurring once. Looked up from germline, CDR1 is ENHRY and CDR2 is SYGVKD. This CDR3 region has 12 residues. Points on this clonotype: What it binds is not known. A read error may produce the germline difference seen at one junction end.

As for time point: before preoperative PTX-NDP chemotherapy. Preoperative chemotherapy with paclitaxel-nedaplatin was given to patients before surgery. Sampling was carried out from a patient given preoperative chemotherapy. This receptor was identified in a human donor with esophageal squamous cell carcinoma. The donor label of this sample is uncertain. The chain combines TRBV10-3 with TRBJ2-3; weak D call: TRBD2 (5 bases). In DNA form, the CDR3 reads TGTGCGGGCATGGGAGATAAAAACACTCAGTATTTC. It translates to CAGMGDKNTQYF.